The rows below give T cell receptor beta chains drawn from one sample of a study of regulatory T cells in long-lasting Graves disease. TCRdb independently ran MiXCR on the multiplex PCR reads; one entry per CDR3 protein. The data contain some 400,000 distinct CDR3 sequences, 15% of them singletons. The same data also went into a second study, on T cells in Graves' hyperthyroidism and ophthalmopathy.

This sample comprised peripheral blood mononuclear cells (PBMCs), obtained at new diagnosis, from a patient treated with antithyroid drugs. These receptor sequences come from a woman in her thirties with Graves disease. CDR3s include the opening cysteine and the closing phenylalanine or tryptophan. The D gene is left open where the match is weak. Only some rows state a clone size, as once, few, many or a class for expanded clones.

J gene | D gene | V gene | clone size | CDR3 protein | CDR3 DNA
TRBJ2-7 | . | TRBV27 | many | CASSSINYEQYF | TGTGCCAGCAGTTCCATAAACTACGAGCAGTACTTC
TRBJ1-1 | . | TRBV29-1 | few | CSVGLEVANTEAFF | TGCAGCGTTGGCTTGGAGGTCGCGAACACTGAAGCTTTCTTT
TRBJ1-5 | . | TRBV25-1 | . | CASSAIGEGRNQPQHF | TGTGCCAGCAGTGCGATAGGGGAGGGGCGTAATCAGCCCCAGCATTTT
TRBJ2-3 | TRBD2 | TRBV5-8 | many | CASSRAGTSVTDTQYF | TGTGCCAGCAGCAGGGCCGGGACTAGCGTCACAGATACGCAGTATTTT
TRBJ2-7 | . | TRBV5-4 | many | CASSLNRQLYEQYF | TGTGCCAGCAGCCTAAACCGACAGCTCTACGAGCAGTACTTC
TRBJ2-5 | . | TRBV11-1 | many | CASSYDSIQETQYF | TGTGCCAGCAGCTACGACAGTATACAAGAGACCCAGTACTTC
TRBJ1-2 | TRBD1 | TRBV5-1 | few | CASSHDGQVNYGYTF | TGCGCCAGCAGCCACGACGGACAGGTTAACTATGGCTACACCTTC
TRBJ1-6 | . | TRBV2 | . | CASSRRSSYNSPLHF | TGTGCCAGCAGTCGCAGGAGCTCCTATAATTCACCCCTCCACTTT
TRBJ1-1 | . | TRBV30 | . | CAWEQGNTEAFF | TGTGCCTGGGAGCAGGGGAACACTGAAGCTTTCTTT
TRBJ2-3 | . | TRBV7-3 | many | CASSSEGADTQYF | TGTGCCAGCAGCTCGGAGGGGGCAGATACGCAGTATTTT
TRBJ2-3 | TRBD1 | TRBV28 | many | CASSLPDRGKDTQYF | TGTGCCAGCAGTTTACCTGACAGGGGAAAAGATACGCAGTATTTT
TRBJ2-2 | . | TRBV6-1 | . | CASSVDSSPGELFF | TGTGCCAGCAGTGTGGACAGCAGTCCCGGGGAGCTGTTTTTT
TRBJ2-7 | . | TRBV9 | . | CASSELGGEQYF | TGTGCCAGCAGCGAACTAGGAGGTGAGCAGTACTTC
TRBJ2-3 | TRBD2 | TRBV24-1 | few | CATTPSGSTDTQYF | TGTGCCACCACCCCTAGCGGTAGCACAGATACGCAGTATTTT
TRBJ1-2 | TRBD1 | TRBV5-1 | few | CASSPSAQGADGYTF | TGCGCCAGCAGCCCCTCCGCGCAGGGGGCTGATGGCTACACCTTC
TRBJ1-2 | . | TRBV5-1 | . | CASSMTENYGYTF | TGCGCCAGCAGCATGACGGAGAACTATGGCTACACCTTC
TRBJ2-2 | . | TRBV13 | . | CASEGADGELFF | TGTGCCAGCGAAGGGGCGGACGGGGAGCTGTTTTTT
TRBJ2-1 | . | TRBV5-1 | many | CASSFPPSYNEQFF | TGCGCCAGCAGCTTTCCCCCCTCCTACAATGAGCAGTTCTTC
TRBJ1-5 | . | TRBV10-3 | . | CASQGVSNQPQHF | TGTGCCTCCCAGGGTGTGAGCAATCAGCCCCAGCATTTT
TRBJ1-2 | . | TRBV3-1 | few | CASSPFSGTPHGYTF | TGTGCCAGCAGCCCCTTCTCGGGGACACCTCATGGCTACACCTTC
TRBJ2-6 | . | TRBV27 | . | CASSRWTGANVLTF | TGTGCCAGCAGTAGGTGGACTGGGGCCAACGTCCTGACTTTC
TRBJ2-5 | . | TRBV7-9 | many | CASSNAYQETQYF | TGTGCCAGCAGTAATGCTTACCAAGAGACCCAGTACTTC
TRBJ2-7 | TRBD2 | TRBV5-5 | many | CASSLGAWGLAGEGAHEQYF | TGTGCCAGCAGCTTGGGGGCATGGGGACTAGCGGGAGAAGGGGCCCACGAGCAGTACTTC
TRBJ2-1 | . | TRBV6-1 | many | CATPGHFFSNEQFF | TGTGCCACTCCGGGACACTTTTTTTCCAATGAGCAGTTCTTC
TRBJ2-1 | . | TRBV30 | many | CAGIGTSRSYNEQFF | TGTGCCGGAATCGGGACATCCCGCTCCTACAATGAGCAGTTCTTC
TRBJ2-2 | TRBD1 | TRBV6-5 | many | CASSYLQGARTGELFF | TGTGCCAGCAGTTACCTACAGGGGGCTAGGACCGGGGAGCTGTTTTTT
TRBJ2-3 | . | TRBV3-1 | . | CASSMIAHDQQYF | TGTGCCAGCAGCATGATAGCACATGATCAGCAGTATTTT
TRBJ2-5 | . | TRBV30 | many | CAWSVRLTQRETQYF | TGTGCCTGGAGTGTAAGGCTAACCCAGCGAGAGACCCAGTACTTC
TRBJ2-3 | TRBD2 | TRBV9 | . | CASSGLAGVADTQYF | TGTGCCAGCAGCGGCCTAGCGGGAGTGGCAGATACGCAGTATTTT
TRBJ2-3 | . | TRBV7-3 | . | CASSLGSADTQYF | TGTGCCAGCAGCTTAGGAAGTGCAGATACGCAGTATTTT
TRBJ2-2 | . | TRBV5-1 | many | CASSLLTGELFF | TGTGCCAGCAGCCTCCTGACCGGGGAGCTGTTTTTT